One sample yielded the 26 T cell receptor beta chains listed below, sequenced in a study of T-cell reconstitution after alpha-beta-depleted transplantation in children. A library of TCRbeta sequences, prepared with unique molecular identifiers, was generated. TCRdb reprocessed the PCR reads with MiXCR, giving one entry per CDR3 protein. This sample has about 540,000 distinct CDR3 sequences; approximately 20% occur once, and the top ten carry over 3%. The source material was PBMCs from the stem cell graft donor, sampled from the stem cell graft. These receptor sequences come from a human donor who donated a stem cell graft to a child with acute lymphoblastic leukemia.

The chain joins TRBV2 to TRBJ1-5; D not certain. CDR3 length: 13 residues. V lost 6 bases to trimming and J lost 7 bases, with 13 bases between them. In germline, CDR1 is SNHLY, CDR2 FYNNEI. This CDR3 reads CASRTRISQPQHF. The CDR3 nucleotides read TGTGCCAGCAGAACCAGGATCAGCCAGCCCCAGCATTTT.

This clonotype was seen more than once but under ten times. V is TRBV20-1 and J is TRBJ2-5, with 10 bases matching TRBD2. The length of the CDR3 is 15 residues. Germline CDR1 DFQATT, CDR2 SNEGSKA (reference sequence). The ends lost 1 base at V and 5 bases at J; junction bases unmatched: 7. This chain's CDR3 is CSARVPSGRGETQYF. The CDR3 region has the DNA TGCAGTGCTAGAGTCCCTAGCGGGAGAGGGGAGACCCAGTACTTC.

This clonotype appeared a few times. The CDR3 sequence is CASSFPLAGAGELFF. DNA for the CDR3: TGTGCCAGCAGTTTCCCCCTAGCGGGAGCCGGGGAGCTGTTTTTT. The V call is TRBV12-3 or TRBV12-4, the J call TRBJ2-2; 10 bases match TRBD2. The CDR3 runs to 15 residues. The junction had 4 bases not matched to a gene; V was cut back by 3 bases and J by 6 bases.

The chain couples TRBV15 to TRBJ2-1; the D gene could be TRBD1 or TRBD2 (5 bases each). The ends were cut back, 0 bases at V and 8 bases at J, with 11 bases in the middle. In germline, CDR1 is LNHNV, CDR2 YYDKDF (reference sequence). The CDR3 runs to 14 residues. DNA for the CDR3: TGTGCCACCAGCAGAGATCGGATGGGGGATGAGCAGTTCTTC. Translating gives CATSRDRMGDEQFF.

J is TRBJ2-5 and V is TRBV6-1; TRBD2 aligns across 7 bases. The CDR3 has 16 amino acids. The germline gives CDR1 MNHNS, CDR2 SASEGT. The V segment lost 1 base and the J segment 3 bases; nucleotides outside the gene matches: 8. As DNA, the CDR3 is TGTGCCAGCAGTGAAGGATACAGCGGGACCAAAGAGACCCAGTACTTC. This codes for CASSEGYSGTKETQYF.

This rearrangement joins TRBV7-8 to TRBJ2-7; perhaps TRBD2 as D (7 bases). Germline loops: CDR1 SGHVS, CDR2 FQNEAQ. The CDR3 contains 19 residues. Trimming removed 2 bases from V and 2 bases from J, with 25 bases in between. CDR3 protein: CASSLSGGYTAGRTYEQYF. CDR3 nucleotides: TGTGCCAGCAGCTTATCGGGGGGCTACACAGCGGGACGGACCTACGAGCAGTACTTC.

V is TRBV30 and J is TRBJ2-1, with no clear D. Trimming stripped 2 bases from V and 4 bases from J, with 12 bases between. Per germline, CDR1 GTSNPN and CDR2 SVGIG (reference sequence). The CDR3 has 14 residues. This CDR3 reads CAWSILIGYNEQFF. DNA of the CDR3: TGTGCCTGGAGTATATTGATTGGATACAATGAGCAGTTCTTC.

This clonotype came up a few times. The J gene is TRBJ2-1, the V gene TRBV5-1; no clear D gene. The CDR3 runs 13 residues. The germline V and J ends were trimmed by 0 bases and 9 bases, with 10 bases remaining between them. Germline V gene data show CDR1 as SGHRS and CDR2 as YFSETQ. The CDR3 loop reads CASSLAGLFEQFF. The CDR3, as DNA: TGCGCCAGCAGCTTGGCCGGGTTGTTTGAGCAGTTCTTC.

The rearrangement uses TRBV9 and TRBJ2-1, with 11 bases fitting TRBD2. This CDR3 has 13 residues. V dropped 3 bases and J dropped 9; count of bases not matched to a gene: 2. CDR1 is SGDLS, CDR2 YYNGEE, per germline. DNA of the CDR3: TGTGCCAGCAGCGGTAGCGGGAGGGCTGAGCAGTTCTTC. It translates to CASSGSGRAEQFF.

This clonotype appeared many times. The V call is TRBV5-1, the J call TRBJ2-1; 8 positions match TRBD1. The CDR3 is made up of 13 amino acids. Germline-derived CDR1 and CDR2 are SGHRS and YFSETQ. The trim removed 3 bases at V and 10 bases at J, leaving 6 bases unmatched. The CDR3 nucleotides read TGCGCCAGCAGCTGGACAGGGCAGGGCGAGCAGTTCTTC. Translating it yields CASSWTGQGEQFF.

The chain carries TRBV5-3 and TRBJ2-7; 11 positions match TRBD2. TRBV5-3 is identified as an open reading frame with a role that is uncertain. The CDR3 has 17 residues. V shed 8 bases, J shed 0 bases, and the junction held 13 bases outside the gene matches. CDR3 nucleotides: TGTGCCAGTGACAGGGCGGCTAGCGGGAGGTACTCCTACGAGCAGTACTTC. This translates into CASDRAASGRYSYEQYF.

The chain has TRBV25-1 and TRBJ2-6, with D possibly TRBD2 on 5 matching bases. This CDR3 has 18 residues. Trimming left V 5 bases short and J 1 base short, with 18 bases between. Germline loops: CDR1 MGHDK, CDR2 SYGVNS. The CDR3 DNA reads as TGTGCCAGCAGTTCGATGCGGGCAACGTTATCTGGGGCCAACGTCCTGACTTTC. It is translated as CASSSMRATLSGANVLTF.

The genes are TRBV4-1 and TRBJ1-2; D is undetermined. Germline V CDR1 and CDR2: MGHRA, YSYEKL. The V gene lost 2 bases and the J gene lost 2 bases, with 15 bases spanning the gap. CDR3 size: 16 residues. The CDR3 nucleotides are TGCGCCAGCAGCCAACTCTATACCAAGGAAAACTATGGCTACACCTTC. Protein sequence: CASSQLYTKENYGYTF.

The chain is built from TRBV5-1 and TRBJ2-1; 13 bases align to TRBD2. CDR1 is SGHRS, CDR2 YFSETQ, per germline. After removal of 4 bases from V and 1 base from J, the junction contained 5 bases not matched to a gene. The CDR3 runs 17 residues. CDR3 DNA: TGCGCCAGCAGCCCGACGGGACTAGCGGGATCCTACAATGAGCAGTTCTTC. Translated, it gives CASSPTGLAGSYNEQFF.

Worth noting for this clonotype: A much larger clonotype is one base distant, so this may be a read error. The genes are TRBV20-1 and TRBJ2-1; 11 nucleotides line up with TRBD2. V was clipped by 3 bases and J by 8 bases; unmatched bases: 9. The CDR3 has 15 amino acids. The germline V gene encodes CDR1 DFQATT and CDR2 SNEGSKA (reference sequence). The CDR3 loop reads CSASVGLAGSHEQFF. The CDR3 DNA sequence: TGCAGTGCTAGTGTCGGACTAGCGGGCAGCCATGAGCAGTTCTTC.

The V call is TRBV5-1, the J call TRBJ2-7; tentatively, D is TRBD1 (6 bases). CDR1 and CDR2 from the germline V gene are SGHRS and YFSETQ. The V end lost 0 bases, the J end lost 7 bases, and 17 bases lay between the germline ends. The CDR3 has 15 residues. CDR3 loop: CASSLDVWGQSEQYF. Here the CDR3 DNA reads TGCGCCAGCAGCTTGGATGTCTGGGGGCAAAGTGAGCAGTACTTC.

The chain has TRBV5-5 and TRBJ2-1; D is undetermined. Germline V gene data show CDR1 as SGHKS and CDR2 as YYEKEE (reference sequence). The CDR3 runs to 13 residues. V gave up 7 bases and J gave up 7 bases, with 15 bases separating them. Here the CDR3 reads CASALPAFNEQFF. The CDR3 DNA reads TGTGCCAGCGCCCTCCCCGCTTTTAATGAGCAGTTCTTC.

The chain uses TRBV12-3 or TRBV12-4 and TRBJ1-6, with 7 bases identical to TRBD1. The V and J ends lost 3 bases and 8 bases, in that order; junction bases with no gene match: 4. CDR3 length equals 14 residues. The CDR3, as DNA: TGTGCCAGCAGTTTCGGGGACAGCTATTCACCCCTCCACTTT. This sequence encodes CASSFGDSYSPLHF.

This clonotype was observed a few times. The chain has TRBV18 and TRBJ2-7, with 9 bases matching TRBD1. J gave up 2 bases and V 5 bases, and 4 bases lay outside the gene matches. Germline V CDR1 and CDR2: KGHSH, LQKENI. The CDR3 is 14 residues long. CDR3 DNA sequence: TGTGCCAGCTCAACAGGGGGCCTCCCCTACGAGCAGTACTTC. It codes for CASSTGGLPYEQYF. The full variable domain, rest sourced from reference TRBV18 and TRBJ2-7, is NAGVMQNPRHLVRRRGQEARLRCSPMKGHSHVYWYRQLPEEGLKFMVYLQKENIIDESGMPKERFSAEFPKEGPSILRIQQVVRGDSAAYFCASSTGGLPYEQYFGPGTRLTVT.

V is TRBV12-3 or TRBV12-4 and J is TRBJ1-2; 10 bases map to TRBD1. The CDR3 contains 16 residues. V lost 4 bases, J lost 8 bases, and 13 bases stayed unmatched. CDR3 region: CASSSTRQGAHGGYTF. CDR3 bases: TGTGCCAGCAGTTCGACACGACAGGGGGCGCATGGGGGCTACACCTTC.

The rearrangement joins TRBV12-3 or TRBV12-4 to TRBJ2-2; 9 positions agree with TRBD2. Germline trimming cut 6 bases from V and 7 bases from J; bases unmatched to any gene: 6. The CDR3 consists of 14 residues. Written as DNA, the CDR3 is TGTGCCAGCAGCAGCGGGGGGCCCGTCGGGGAGCTGTTTTTT. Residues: CASSSGGPVGELFF.

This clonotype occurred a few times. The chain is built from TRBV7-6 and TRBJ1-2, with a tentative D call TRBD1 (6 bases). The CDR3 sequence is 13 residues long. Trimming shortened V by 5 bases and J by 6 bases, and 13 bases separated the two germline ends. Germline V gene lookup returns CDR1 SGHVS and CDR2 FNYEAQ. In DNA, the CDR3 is TGTGCCAGCAGCCCCCTCCAGGGGAATGGCTACACCTTC. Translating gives CASSPLQGNGYTF.

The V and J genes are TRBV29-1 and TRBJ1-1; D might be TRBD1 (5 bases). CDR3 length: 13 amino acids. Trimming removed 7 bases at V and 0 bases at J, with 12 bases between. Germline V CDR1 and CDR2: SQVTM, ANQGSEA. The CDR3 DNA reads TGCAGCGGGGAAAGGGACCTGAACACTGAAGCTTTCTTT. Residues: CSGERDLNTEAFF.

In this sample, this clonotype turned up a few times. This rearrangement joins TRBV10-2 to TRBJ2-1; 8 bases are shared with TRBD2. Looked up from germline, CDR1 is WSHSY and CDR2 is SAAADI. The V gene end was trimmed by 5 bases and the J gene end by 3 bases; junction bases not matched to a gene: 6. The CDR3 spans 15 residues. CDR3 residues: CASSQSLAVYNEQFF. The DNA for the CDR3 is TGCGCCAGCAGTCAATCACTAGCGGTCTACAATGAGCAGTTCTTC.

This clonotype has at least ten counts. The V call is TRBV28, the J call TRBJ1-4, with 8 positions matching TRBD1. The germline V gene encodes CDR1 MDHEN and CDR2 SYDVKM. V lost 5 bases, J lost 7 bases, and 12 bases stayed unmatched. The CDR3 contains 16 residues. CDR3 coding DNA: TGTGCCAGCAGTCCGAAAGGACAGGGCCTAGGTGAAAAACTGTTTTTT. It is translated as CASSPKGQGLGEKLFF.

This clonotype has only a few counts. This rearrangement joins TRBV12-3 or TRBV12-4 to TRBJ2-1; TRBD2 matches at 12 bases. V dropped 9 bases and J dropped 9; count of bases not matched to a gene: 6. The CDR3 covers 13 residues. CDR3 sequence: CARSGLAGIEQFF. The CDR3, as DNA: TGTGCCAGGAGCGGACTAGCGGGAATTGAGCAGTTCTTC.